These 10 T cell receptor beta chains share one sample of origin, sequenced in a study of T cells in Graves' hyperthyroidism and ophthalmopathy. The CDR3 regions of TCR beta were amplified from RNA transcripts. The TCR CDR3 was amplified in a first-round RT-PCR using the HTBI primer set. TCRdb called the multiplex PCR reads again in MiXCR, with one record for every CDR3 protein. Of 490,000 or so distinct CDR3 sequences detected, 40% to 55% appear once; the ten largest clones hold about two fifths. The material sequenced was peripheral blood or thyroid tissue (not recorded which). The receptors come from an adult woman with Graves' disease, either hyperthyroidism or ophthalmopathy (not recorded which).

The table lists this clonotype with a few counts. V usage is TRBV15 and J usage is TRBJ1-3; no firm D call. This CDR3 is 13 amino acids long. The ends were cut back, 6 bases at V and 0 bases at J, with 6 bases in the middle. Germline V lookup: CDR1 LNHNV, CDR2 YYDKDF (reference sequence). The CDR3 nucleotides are TGTGCCACCAGAACGTCCTCTGGAAACACCATATATTTT. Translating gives CATRTSSGNTIYF.

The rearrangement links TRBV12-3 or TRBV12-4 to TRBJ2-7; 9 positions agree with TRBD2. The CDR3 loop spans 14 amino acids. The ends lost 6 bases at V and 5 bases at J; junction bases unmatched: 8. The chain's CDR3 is CASSETSGRDEQYF. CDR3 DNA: TGTGCCAGCAGCGAGACTAGCGGTAGGGACGAGCAGTACTTC.

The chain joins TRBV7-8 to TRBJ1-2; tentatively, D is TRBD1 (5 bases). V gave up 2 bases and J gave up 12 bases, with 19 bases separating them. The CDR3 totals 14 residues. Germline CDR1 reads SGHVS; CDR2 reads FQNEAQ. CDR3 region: CASSLSSVTEGNTF. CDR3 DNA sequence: TGTGCCAGCAGCTTAAGCTCGGTGACAGAAGGAAACACCTTC.

The CDR3 protein is CASRENRGPEETQYF. The CDR3 coding sequence is TGTGCCAGCAGAGAAAACAGGGGCCCTGAAGAGACCCAGTACTTC. This chain joins TRBV2 and TRBJ2-5; 7 nucleotides line up with TRBD1. CDR1 and CDR2 (germline): SNHLY, FYNNEI. V dropped 6 bases and J dropped 3; count of bases not matched to a gene: 10. The CDR3 runs to 15 residues.

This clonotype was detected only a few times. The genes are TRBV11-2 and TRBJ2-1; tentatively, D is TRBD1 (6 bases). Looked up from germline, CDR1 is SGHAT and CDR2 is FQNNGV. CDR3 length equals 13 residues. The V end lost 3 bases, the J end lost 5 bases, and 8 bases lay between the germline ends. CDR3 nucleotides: TGTGCCAGCAGCTTTTACAGGGACAATGAGCAGTTCTTC. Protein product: CASSFYRDNEQFF.

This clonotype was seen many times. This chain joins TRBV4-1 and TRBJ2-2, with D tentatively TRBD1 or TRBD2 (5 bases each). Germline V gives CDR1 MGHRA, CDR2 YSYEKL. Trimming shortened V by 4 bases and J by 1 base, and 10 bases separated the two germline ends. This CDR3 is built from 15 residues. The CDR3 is CASSPGPKNTGELFF. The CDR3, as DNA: TGCGCCAGCAGCCCGGGACCCAAGAACACCGGGGAGCTGTTTTTT.

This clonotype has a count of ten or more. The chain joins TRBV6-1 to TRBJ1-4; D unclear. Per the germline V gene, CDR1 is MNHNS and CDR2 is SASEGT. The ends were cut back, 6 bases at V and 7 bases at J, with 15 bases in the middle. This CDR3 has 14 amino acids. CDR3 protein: CASSQEWGGEKLFF. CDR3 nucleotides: TGTGCCAGCAGCCAAGAGTGGGGTGGTGAAAAACTGTTTTTT.

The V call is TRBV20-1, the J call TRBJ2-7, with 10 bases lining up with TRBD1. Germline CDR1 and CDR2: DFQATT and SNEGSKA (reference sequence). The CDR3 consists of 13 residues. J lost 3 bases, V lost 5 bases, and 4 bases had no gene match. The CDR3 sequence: CSAEGQGFYEQYF. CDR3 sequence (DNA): TGCAGTGCTGAGGGACAGGGGTTCTACGAGCAGTACTTC.

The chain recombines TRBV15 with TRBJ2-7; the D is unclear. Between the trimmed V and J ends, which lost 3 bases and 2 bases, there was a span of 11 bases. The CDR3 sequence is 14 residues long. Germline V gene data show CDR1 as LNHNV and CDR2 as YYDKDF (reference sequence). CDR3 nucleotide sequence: TGTGCCACCAGCAGGTCGACACGCACCTACGAGCAGTACTTC. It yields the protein CATSRSTRTYEQYF.

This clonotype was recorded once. The CDR3 nucleotides are TGCAGTGCTAGAGACTCGGACAGGGAGAATCAGCCCCAGCATTTT. Amino acid sequence: CSARDSDRENQPQHF. The chain combines TRBV20-1 with TRBJ1-5, with TRBD1 matching over 8 bases. CDR1 DFQATT and CDR2 SNEGSKA come from the germline V gene (reference sequence). The trim removed 0 bases at V and 4 bases at J, leaving 5 bases unmatched. The CDR3 is made up of 15 amino acids.